Below are 22 T cell receptor beta chains sequenced from a single sample in a study of cytomegalovirus exposure and HLA in healthy donors. Method: immunoSEQ multiplex PCR; TCRdb's copy keeps in-frame clones and lacks some. The data contain 250,000 to 400,000 clones, approximately 85% of them singletons. Input material: PBMCs. The origin of the receptors is a man aged 25 to 45 in good health and CMV-seronegative.

The rearrangement uses TRBV7-8 and TRBJ2-5; 16 bases agree with TRBD2. After removal of 1 base from V and 5 bases from J, the junction contained 7 bases not matched to a gene. CDR1 SGHVS and CDR2 FQNEAQ come from the germline V gene. The CDR3 runs 18 residues. CDR3 region: CASSLGGTSGGALETQYF. CDR3 in DNA: TGTGCCAGCAGCTTAGGAGGGACTAGCGGGGGGGCTCTGGAGACCCAGTACTTC.

The genes are TRBV5-1 and TRBJ2-1; 8 bases line up with TRBD2. This CDR3 contains 16 residues. CDR1 is SGHRS, CDR2 YFSETQ, per germline. With V trimmed by 0 bases and J by 7 bases, 9 bases remained unmatched. The CDR3 loop reads CASSLDAGRGGNEQFF. For the CDR3, the DNA is TGCGCCAGCAGCTTGGATGCCGGGAGGGGAGGTAATGAGCAGTTCTTC.

V is TRBV7-2 and J is TRBJ2-1, with D possibly being TRBD1 (5 bases). The V gene's germline CDR1 is SGHTA and CDR2 FQGNSA. The CDR3 loop spans 15 amino acids. Between the trimmed V and J ends, which lost 5 bases and 0 bases, there was a span of 11 bases. This chain's CDR3 is CASSRQPSSYNEQFF. The CDR3 nucleotides are TGTGCCAGCAGCCGACAGCCTAGCTCCTACAATGAGCAGTTCTTC.

The chain's CDR3 is CASSSARQGSGGYTF. The CDR3 bases are TGCGCCAGCAGCTCAGCACGACAGGGTTCGGGCGGCTACACCTTC. This sequence joins TRBV5-1 and TRBJ1-2; 7 positions match TRBD1. The V segment lost 3 bases and the J segment 8 bases; nucleotides outside the gene matches: 13. The CDR3 loop spans 15 amino acids. Germline V lookup: CDR1 SGHRS, CDR2 YFSETQ.

V and J are TRBV6-5 and TRBJ2-7; 7 positions agree with TRBD1. Germline V gene sequence: CDR1 MNHEY, CDR2 SVGAGI. There are 14 residues in the CDR3. J lost 1 base, V lost 7 bases, and 7 bases had no gene match. Here the CDR3 DNA reads TGTGCCAGCACAAACCCGGGACAGTCCTACGAGCAGTACTTC. Encoded protein: CASTNPGQSYEQYF.

This chain uses TRBV6-5 with TRBJ2-1; the D gene is possibly TRBD1 (5 bases). The V gene lost 5 bases and the J gene lost 6 bases, with 17 bases spanning the gap. The CDR3 loop spans 15 amino acids. The V gene's germline CDR1 is MNHEY and CDR2 SVGAGI. This CDR3 reads CASSHAIGASNEQFF. DNA of the CDR3: TGTGCCAGCAGTCATGCCATAGGGGCGTCCAATGAGCAGTTCTTC.

This rearrangement joins TRBV6-6 to TRBJ2-2, with TRBD1 identical over 10 bases. CDR3 size: 14 residues. V shed 6 bases and J 6 bases; nucleotides not matched to a gene: 4. CDR1 and CDR2 (germline): MNHNY, SVGAGI (reference sequence). The CDR3 coding sequence is TGTGCCAGCAGGGACAGGGGGAATCCCGGGGAGCTGTTTTTT. This gives the protein CASRDRGNPGELFF.

CDR3 DNA sequence: TGTGCTAGTGGTTTGGTATGGACGGGAGGTTCCACCGGGGAGCTGTTTTTT. It encodes CASGLVWTGGSTGELFF. This chain joins TRBV12-5 and TRBJ2-2; TRBD2 matches 7 bases. This CDR3 has 17 residues. After removal of 0 bases from V and 4 bases from J, the junction contained 8 bases not matched to a gene. Germline V gene lookup returns CDR1 LGHNT and CDR2 FRNRAP.

The V gene is TRBV5-6, the J gene TRBJ1-2, with 9 bases matching TRBD1. Germline V gene data show CDR1 as SGHDT and CDR2 as YYEEEE. This CDR3 spans 13 amino acids. V was clipped by 4 bases and J by 4 bases; unmatched bases: 2. CDR3 sequence (DNA): TGTGCCAGCAGCGCGGACAGGGGCTATGGCTACACCTTC. This translates into CASSADRGYGYTF.

The chain carries TRBV6-5 and TRBJ1-1; D gene uncertain. The germline CDR1 and CDR2 sequences are MNHEY and SVGAGI. Trimming shortened V by 6 bases and J by 1 base, and 15 bases separated the two germline ends. The length of the CDR3 is 15 residues. CDR3 in amino acids: CASSQPGSSNTEAFF. For the CDR3, the DNA is TGTGCCAGCAGCCAGCCGGGGTCGTCGAACACTGAAGCTTTCTTT.

J is TRBJ1-5 and V is TRBV27; D is ambiguous. V was shortened by 0 bases and J by 5 bases, with 5 bases between the two germline ends. CDR3 length equals 13 residues. The V gene's germline CDR1 is MNHEY and CDR2 SMNVEV (reference sequence). In DNA form, the CDR3 reads TGTGCCAGCAGTTTATCTATTGATCAGCCCCAGCATTTT. This gives the protein CASSLSIDQPQHF.

The chain is built from TRBV5-4 and TRBJ2-7, with a tentative D call TRBD1 (6 bases). Between the trimmed V and J ends, which lost 4 bases and 6 bases, there was a span of 17 bases. The CDR3 has 14 residues. Germline V gene lookup returns CDR1 SGHNT and CDR2 YYREEE (reference sequence). The CDR3 sequence is CASSVRGQLREQYF. CDR3 DNA: TGTGCCAGCAGCGTACGTGGACAGCTTCGCGAGCAGTACTTC.

The chain combines TRBV7-9 with TRBJ2-7; D is possibly TRBD2 (6 bases). Germline loops: CDR1 SEHNR, CDR2 FQNEAQ (reference sequence). The CDR3 is 17 amino acids. V was clipped by 3 bases and J by 4 bases, with 22 bases between them. The CDR3, as DNA: TGTGCCAGCAGCTTCGGCCGGGGCCCCGGGGGTGGTTACGAGCAGTACTTC. Protein product: CASSFGRGPGGGYEQYF.

This clone was detected only a few times. The chain joins TRBV7-8 to TRBJ1-6, with 7 bases fitting TRBD1. The germline V gene has CDR1 SGHVS and CDR2 FQNEAQ. V lost 4 bases to trimming and J lost 15 bases; unmatched junction nucleotides: 9. The CDR3 length is 13 residues. The CDR3 DNA reads TGTGCCAGCAGCTCGGAGCTAGGGGGCCGCCTCCACTTT. It codes for CASSSELGGRLHF.

The chain joins TRBV5-1 to TRBJ2-5, with 10 bases identical to TRBD2. The CDR3 length is 16 residues. V dropped 0 bases and J dropped 1; count of bases not matched to a gene: 3. Per the germline V gene, CDR1 is SGHRS and CDR2 is YFSETQ. CDR3 amino acids: CASSLGSSGGQETQYF. The CDR3 DNA follows: TGCGCCAGCAGCTTGGGCTCTAGCGGGGGCCAAGAGACCCAGTACTTC. The variable domain in full, with the rest retrieved from reference TRBV5-1 and TRBJ2-5, is KAGVTQTPRYLIKTRGQQVTLSCSPISGHRSVSWYQQTPGQGLQFLFEYFSETQRNKGNFPGRFSGRQFSNSRSEMNVSTLELGDSALYLCASSLGSSGGQETQYFGPGTRLLVL.

V is TRBV27 and J is TRBJ1-1, with D uncertain. Looked up from germline, CDR1 is MNHEY and CDR2 is SMNVEV (reference sequence). With 6 bases removed from V and 1 base from J, the gap between germline ends came to 9 bases. The CDR3 runs to 13 residues. The CDR3 reads CASSQRQNTEAFF. The CDR3, as DNA: TGTGCCAGCAGCCAAAGACAGAACACTGAAGCTTTCTTT.

This sequence joins TRBV15 and TRBJ1-5; the match to TRBD1 covers 10 bases. Losses at the gene ends were 0 bases for V and 7 bases for J; bases not matched to a gene: 9. This CDR3 has 17 residues. CDR1 is LNHNV and CDR2 is YYDKDF in the germline V gene (reference sequence). The chain's CDR3 is CATSREGDRGFRQPQHF. CDR3 sequence (DNA): TGTGCCACCAGCAGAGAAGGGGACAGGGGTTTTAGGCAGCCCCAGCATTTT.

V and J are TRBV6-5 and TRBJ1-5; TRBD1 might be the D (5 bases). CDR1 and CDR2 (germline): MNHEY, SVGAGI. V shed 6 bases and J shed 2 bases, with 11 bases lying between them. The CDR3 spans 14 residues. CDR3 DNA sequence: TGTGCCAGCAGCCGAGGGGAGGGCAATCAGCCCCAGCATTTT. Translated, it gives CASSRGEGNQPQHF.

This clone is a singleton in its sample. V is TRBV5-6 and J is TRBJ2-5; D might be TRBD2 (6 bases). Looked up from germline, CDR1 is SGHDT and CDR2 is YYEEEE. This CDR3 has 19 amino acids. With 2 bases removed from V and 0 bases from J, the gap between germline ends came to 23 bases. The CDR3 spells CASSLTRRRDSSYQETQYF. The CDR3 DNA reads TGTGCCAGCAGCTTAACGAGACGGCGGGACTCTTCGTACCAAGAGACCCAGTACTTC.

The chain joins TRBV19 to TRBJ2-7; perhaps TRBD1 as D (6 bases). CDR1 is LNHDA and CDR2 is SQIVND in the germline V gene (reference sequence). This CDR3 comprises 12 residues. The V end lost 8 bases, the J end lost 7 bases, and 15 bases lay between the germline ends. CDR3 in DNA: TGTGCCAGTTTCTCTCCAGGGGAAGAGCAGTACTTC. Encoded protein: CASFSPGEEQYF.

This sequence joins TRBV11-2 and TRBJ2-1; D not resolved. Germline CDR1 and CDR2: SGHAT and FQNNGV. The CDR3 extends over 16 amino acids. V lost 2 bases and J 0 bases, leaving 11 bases between the germline ends. The CDR3 bases are TGTGCCAGCAGCTTATCGTACACCCTCTCCTACAATGAGCAGTTCTTC. Translating it yields CASSLSYTLSYNEQFF.

The chain's CDR3 is CASSSRTGHYGYTF. CDR3 coding DNA: TGTGCCAGCAGTTCAAGGACAGGGCACTATGGCTACACCTTC. The V gene is TRBV25-1, the J gene TRBJ1-2, with TRBD1 matching 8 bases. V was pared by 5 bases and J by 3 bases, with 5 bases of the junction left unmatched. Germline CDR1 reads MGHDK; CDR2 reads SYGVNS. This CDR3 contains 14 residues.